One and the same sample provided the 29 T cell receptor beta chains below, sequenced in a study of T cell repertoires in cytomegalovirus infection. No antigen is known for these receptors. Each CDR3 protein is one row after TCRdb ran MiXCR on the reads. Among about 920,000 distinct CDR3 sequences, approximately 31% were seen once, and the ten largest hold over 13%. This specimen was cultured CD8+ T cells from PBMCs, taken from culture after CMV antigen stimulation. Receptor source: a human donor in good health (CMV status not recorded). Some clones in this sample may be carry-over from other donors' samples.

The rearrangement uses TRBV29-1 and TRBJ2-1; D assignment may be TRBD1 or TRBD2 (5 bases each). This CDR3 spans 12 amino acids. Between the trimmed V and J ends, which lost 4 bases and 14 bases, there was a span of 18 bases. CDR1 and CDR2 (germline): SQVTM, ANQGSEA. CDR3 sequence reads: CSVGEGEKLEFF. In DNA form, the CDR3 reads TGCAGCGTTGGAGAAGGGGAGAAATTGGAGTTCTTC.

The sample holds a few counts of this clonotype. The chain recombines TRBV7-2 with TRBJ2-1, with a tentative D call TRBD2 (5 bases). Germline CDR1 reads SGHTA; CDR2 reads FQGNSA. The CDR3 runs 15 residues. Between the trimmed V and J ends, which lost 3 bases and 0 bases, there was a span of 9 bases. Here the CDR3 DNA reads TGTGCCAGCAGCTTTTGGGCGGGCTCCTACAATGAGCAGTTCTTC. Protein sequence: CASSFWAGSYNEQFF.

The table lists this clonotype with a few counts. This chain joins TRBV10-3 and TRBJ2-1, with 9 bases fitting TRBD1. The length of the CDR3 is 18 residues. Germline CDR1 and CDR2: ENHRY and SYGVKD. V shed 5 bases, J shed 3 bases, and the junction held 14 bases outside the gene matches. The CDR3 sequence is CAISSPVDRGVRYNEQFF. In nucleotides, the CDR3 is TGTGCCATCAGTTCCCCCGTTGACAGGGGGGTCCGCTACAATGAGCAGTTCTTC.

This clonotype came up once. The CDR3 nucleotides are TGTGCCAGCAGTCAAGACAGAATAATCGAGACCCAGTACTTC. Protein: CASSQDRIIETQYF. This chain uses TRBV6-1 with TRBJ2-5, with D possibly matching TRBD1 (5 bases). The V and J ends lost 5 bases and 5 bases respectively, with 15 bases between them. Germline V gene sequence: CDR1 MNHNS, CDR2 SASEGT. The CDR3 totals 14 residues.

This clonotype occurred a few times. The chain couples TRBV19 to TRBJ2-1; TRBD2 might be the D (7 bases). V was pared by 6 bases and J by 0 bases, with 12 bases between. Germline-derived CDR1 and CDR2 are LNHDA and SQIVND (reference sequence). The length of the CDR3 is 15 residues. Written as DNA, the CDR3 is TGTGCCAGTAGACTAGGGGGGGACTCCTACAATGAGCAGTTCTTC. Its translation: CASRLGGDSYNEQFF.

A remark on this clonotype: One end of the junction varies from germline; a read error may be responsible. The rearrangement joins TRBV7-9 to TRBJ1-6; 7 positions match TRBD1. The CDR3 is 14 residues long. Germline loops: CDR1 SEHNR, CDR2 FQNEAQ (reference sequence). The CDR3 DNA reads TGTGCCACCAGCCAACAGGGGTTTAATTCACCCCTCCACTTT. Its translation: CATSQQGFNSPLHF.

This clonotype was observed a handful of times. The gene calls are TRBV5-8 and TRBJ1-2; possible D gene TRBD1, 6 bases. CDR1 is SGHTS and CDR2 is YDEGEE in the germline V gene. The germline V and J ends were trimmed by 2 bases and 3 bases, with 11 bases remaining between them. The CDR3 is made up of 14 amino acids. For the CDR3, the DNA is TGTGCCAGCAGCTTTGAGGGGGTTGACTATGGCTACACCTTC. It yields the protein CASSFEGVDYGYTF.

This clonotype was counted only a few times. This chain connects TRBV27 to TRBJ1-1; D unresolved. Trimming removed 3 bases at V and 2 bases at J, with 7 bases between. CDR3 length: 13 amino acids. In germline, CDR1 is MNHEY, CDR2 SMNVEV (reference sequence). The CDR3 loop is CASSFLRNTEAFF. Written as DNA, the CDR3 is TGTGCCAGCAGTTTCCTCAGAAACACTGAAGCTTTCTTT.

CDR3 in amino acids: CASSLGGAGSEAFF. The CDR3 coding sequence is TGTGCCAGCAGCTTAGGGGGCGCGGGAAGTGAAGCTTTCTTT. The J gene is TRBJ1-1, the V gene TRBV7-8; TRBD1 might be the D (5 bases). CDR1 is SGHVS and CDR2 is FQNEAQ in the germline V gene. The CDR3 is 14 residues long. V dropped 1 base and J dropped 7 bases, with 13 bases sitting between them.

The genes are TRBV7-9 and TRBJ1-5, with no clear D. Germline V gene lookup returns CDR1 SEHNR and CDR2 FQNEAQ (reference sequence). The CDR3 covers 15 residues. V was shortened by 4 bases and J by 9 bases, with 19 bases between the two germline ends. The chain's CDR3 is CASSSTRRAPRPQHF. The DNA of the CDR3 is TGTGCCAGCAGCTCGACACGAAGGGCCCCTCGGCCCCAGCATTTT.

In nucleotides, the CDR3 is TGTGCCAGCAGTTTACACCTTGCGGGGATCGTTGAAGCTTTCTTT. Translated: CASSLHLAGIVEAFF. V is TRBV12-3 or TRBV12-4 and J is TRBJ1-1; D remains unclear. CDR3 size: 15 residues. The ends were cut back, 2 bases at V and 7 bases at J, with 17 bases in the middle.

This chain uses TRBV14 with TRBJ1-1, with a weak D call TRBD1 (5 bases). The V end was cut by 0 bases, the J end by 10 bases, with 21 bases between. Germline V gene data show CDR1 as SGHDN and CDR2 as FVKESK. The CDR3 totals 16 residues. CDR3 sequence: CASSQDPPGLWGGAFF. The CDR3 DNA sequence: TGTGCCAGCAGCCAAGATCCCCCCGGGTTGTGGGGGGGAGCTTTCTTT.

CDR3 residues: CASSLSLGYTF. Here the CDR3 DNA reads TGTGCCAGCAGCTTGAGTCTTGGCTACACCTTC. The chain employs TRBV7-9 and TRBJ1-2, with D unresolved. The germline V gene encodes CDR1 SEHNR and CDR2 FQNEAQ (reference sequence). The CDR3 loop spans 11 amino acids. With 3 bases removed from V and 7 bases from J, the gap between germline ends came to 6 bases.

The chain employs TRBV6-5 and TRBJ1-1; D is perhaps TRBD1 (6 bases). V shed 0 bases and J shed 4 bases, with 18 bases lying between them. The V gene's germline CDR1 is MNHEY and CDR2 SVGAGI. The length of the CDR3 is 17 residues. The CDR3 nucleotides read TGTGCCAGCAGTTACTCTGAATGGGGGGCACGGAGCACTGAAGCTTTCTTT. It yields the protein CASSYSEWGARSTEAFF.

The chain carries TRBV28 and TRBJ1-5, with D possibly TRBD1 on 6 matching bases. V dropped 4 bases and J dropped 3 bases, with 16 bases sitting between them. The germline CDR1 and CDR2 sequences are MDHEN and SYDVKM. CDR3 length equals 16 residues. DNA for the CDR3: TGTGCCAGCAGTTCCGATATGGACAGCTTCAATCAGCCCCAGCATTTT. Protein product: CASSSDMDSFNQPQHF.

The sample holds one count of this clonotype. The CDR3, as DNA: TGTGCCAGCACATCTATTAGCGGGGGGGCTGAGGAGCAGTTCTTC. This sequence encodes CASTSISGGAEEQFF. The chain uses TRBV27 and TRBJ2-1; 11 bases match TRBD2. In germline, CDR1 is MNHEY, CDR2 SMNVEV (reference sequence). V lost 7 bases to trimming and J lost 10 bases; unmatched junction nucleotides: 12. This CDR3 has 15 amino acids.

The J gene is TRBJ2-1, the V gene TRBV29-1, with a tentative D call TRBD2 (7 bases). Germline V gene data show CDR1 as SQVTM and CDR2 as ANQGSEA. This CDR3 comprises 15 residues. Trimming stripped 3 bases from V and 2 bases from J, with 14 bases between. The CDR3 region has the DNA TGCAGCGTTGAGGTCCGGGGGGCGACCTACAATGAGCAGTTCTTC. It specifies CSVEVRGATYNEQFF.

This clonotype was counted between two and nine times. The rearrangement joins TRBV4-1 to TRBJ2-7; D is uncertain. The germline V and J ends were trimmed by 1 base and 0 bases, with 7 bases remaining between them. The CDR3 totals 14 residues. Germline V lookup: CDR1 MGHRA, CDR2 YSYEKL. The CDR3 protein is CASSQGPASYEQYF. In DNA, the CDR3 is TGCGCCAGCAGCCAAGGACCAGCCTCCTACGAGCAGTACTTC.

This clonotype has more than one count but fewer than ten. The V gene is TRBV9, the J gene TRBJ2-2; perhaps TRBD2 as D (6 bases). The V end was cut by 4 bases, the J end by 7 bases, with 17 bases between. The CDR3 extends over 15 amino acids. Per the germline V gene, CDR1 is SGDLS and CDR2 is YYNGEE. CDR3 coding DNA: TGTGCCAGCAGCCCCGGCCTAGCGCCGAGCGGGGAGCTGTTTTTT. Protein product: CASSPGLAPSGELFF.

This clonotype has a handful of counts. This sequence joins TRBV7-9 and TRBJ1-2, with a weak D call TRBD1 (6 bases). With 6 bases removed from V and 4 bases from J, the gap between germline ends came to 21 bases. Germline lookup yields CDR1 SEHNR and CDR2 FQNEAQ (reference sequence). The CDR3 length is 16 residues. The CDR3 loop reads CASRPGTSLKPYGYTF. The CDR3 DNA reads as TGTGCCAGCAGGCCCGGGACATCACTAAAACCCTATGGCTACACCTTC. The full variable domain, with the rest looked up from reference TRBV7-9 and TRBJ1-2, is DTGVSQNPRHKITKRGQNVTFRCDPISEHNRLYWYRQTLGQGPEFLTYFQNEAQLEKSRLLSDRFSAERPKGSFSTLEIQRTEQGDSAMYLCASRPGTSLKPYGYTFGSGTRLTVV.

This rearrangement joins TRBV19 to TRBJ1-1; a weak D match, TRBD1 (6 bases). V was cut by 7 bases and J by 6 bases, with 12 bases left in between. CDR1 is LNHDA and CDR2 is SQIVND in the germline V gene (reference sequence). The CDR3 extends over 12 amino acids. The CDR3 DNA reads TGTGCCAGTATCAGGGGAGGTCCTGAAGCTTTCTTT. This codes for CASIRGGPEAFF.

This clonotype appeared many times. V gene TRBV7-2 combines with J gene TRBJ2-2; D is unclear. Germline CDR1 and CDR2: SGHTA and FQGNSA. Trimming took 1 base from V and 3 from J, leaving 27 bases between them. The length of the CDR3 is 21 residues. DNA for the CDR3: TGTGCCAGCAGCTTAGAGGCACTCATGGTAGCAGTCCCAAGCGACACCGGGGAGCTGTTTTTT. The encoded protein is CASSLEALMVAVPSDTGELFF.

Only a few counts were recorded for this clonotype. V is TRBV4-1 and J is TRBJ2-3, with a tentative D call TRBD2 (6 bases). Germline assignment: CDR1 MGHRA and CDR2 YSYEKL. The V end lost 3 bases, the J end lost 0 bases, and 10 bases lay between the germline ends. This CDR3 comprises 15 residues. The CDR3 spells CASSHGGISTDTQYF. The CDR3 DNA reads TGCGCCAGCAGCCATGGCGGGATTAGCACAGATACGCAGTATTTT.

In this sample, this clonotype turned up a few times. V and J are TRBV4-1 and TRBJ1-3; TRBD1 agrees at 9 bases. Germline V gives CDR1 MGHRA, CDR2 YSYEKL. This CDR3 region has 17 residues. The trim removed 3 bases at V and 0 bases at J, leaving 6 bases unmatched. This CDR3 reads CASSHAGTGSSGNTIYF. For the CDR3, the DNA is TGCGCCAGCAGCCATGCCGGGACAGGGAGCTCTGGAAACACCATATATTTT.

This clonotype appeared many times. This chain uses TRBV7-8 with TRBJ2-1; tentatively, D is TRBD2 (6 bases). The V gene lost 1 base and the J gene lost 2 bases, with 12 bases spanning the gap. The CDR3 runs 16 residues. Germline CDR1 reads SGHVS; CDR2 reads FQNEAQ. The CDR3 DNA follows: TGTGCCAGCAGCTTAGGACCGCGGGGCCCCTACAATGAGCAGTTCTTC. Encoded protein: CASSLGPRGPYNEQFF.

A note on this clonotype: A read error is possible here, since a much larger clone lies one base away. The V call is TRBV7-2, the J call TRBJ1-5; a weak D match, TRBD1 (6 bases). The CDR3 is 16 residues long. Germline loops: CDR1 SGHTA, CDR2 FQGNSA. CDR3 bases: TGTGCCAGCAGCGATCCGGGGGGGGCAGGAGGGAGAGCCCACCATTTT. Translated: CASSDPGGAGGRAHHF.

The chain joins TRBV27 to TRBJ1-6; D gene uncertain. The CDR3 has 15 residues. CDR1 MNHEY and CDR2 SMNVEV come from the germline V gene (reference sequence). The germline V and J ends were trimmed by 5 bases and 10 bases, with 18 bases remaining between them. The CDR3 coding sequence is TGTGCCAGCAGTATCCATTCACCCATTCGATCACCCCTCCACTTT. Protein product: CASSIHSPIRSPLHF.

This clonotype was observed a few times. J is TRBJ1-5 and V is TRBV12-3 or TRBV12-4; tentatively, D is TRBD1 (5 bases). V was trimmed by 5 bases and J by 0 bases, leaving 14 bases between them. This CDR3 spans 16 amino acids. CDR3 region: CASSDAGRYSNQPQHF. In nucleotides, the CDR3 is TGTGCCAGCAGTGACGCGGGACGTTATAGCAATCAGCCCCAGCATTTT.

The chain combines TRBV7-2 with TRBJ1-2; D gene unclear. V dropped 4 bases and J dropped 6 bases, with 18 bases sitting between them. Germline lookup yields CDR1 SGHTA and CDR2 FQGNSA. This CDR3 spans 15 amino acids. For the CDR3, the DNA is TGTGCCAGCAGCTATTCGACCGGGGTTAAGAATGGCTACACCTTC. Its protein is CASSYSTGVKNGYTF.